The 15 T cell receptor beta chains below come from one sample, sequenced in a study of blood T cell repertoires in COVID-19. Data came from immunoSEQ multiplex PCR; TCRdb stores just in-frame clones and leaves some out. The sample carries some 240,000 clones, 87% recorded once. The material sequenced was peripheral blood. These receptor sequences come from a man in his sixties who had recovered from COVID-19.

The CDR3 sequence is CASSPGTSGLEQYF. The CDR3, as DNA: TGTGCCAGCAGTCCTGGGACTAGCGGGCTGGAGCAGTACTTC. V usage is TRBV6-5 and J usage is TRBJ2-7, with TRBD2 identical over 12 bases. The J segment lost 7 bases and the V segment lost 5 bases, leaving 6 bases of the junction unmatched. This CDR3 region has 14 residues. From germline, CDR1 is MNHEY and CDR2 SVGAGI.

The chain carries TRBV5-1 and TRBJ2-2; TRBD2 aligns across 10 bases. CDR3 size: 17 residues. V lost 0 bases, J lost 0 bases, and 2 bases stayed unmatched. Germline V CDR1 and CDR2: SGHRS, YFSETQ. The CDR3 sequence is CASSLASGGTNTGELFF. DNA for the CDR3: TGCGCCAGCAGCTTGGCTAGCGGGGGCACGAACACCGGGGAGCTGTTTTTT.

The rearrangement joins TRBV18 to TRBJ2-7; D might be TRBD1 (5 bases). The CDR3 runs 16 residues. V was clipped by 3 bases and J by 1 base, with 16 bases between them. CDR1 is KGHSH, CDR2 LQKENI, per germline. The CDR3 protein is CASSPLTETLSYEQYF. In nucleotides, the CDR3 is TGTGCCAGCTCACCCCTGACAGAGACCCTATCCTACGAGCAGTACTTC.

This chain uses TRBV7-7 with TRBJ2-3; TRBD2 matches at 8 bases. Germline CDR1 is SSHAT and CDR2 is FNYEAQ (reference sequence). The CDR3 spans 15 residues. Unmatched junction bases numbered 5, after V lost 5 bases and J lost 1 base. The CDR3 region has the DNA TGTGCCAGCAGCGCCTCACTAGCGGGCACAGATACGCAGTATTTT. This codes for CASSASLAGTDTQYF.

V and J are TRBV3-1 (or the pseudogene TRBV3-2) and TRBJ1-2; D is uncertain. Trimming stripped 0 bases from V and 0 bases from J, with 8 bases between. The germline CDR1 and CDR2 sequences are LGHDT and YNNKEL (reference sequence). This CDR3 is built from 15 residues. The CDR3 loop is CASSQEGGPNYGYTF. The CDR3 DNA sequence: TGTGCCAGCAGCCAAGAAGGCGGCCCTAACTATGGCTACACCTTC.

This clone has just one count. The chain combines TRBV6-5 with TRBJ1-4, with 11 nucleotides matching TRBD1. CDR1 and CDR2 (germline): MNHEY, SVGAGI. The CDR3 contains 15 residues. V gave up 7 bases and J gave up 7 bases; unmatched junction bases: 8. The CDR3 nucleotides are TGTGCCAGCAATTCACCGGGACAGGGGGGTGAAAAACTGTTTTTT. It encodes CASNSPGQGGEKLFF.

This rearrangement joins TRBV7-2 to TRBJ1-3; possibly TRBD1 for D (6 bases). Germline loops: CDR1 SGHTA, CDR2 FQGNSA. Trimming removed 4 bases from V and 0 bases from J, with 10 bases in between. The CDR3 extends over 15 amino acids. The chain's CDR3 is CASSSRGPSGNTIYF. The CDR3 nucleotides read TGTGCCAGCAGCTCCAGGGGCCCCTCTGGAAACACCATATATTTT. Using reference TRBV7-2 and TRBJ1-3 for the parts outside the CDR3, the full variable domain is GAGVSQSPSNKVTEKGKDVELRCDPISGHTALYWYRQSLGQGLEFLIYFQGNSAPDKSGLPSDRFSAERTGGSVSTLTIQRTQQEDSAVYLCASSSRGPSGNTIYFGEGSWLTVV.

The rearrangement links TRBV6-5 to TRBJ1-5, with 7 bases fitting TRBD1. There are 13 residues in the CDR3. Trimming cost V 5 bases and J 5 bases; bases outside gene matches: 3. From germline, CDR1 is MNHEY and CDR2 SVGAGI. CDR3 in amino acids: CASSLTGDQPQHF. CDR3 bases: TGTGCCAGCAGTCTCACAGGGGATCAGCCCCAGCATTTT.

This chain links TRBV6-5 with TRBJ1-5; D gene uncertain. The germline V gene has CDR1 MNHEY and CDR2 SVGAGI. Trimming removed 7 bases at V and 2 bases at J, with 12 bases between. The CDR3 loop spans 14 amino acids. CDR3 in amino acids: CASTPARGNQPQHF. For the CDR3, the DNA is TGTGCCAGCACCCCGGCTCGGGGCAATCAGCCCCAGCATTTT.

The chain employs TRBV9 and TRBJ1-1, with D maybe TRBD1 (5 bases). This CDR3 contains 14 residues. The V gene's germline CDR1 is SGDLS and CDR2 YYNGEE. Trimming removed 0 bases from V and 7 bases from J, with 13 bases in between. The CDR3 is CASSVVGARGEAFF. The DNA for the CDR3 is TGTGCCAGCAGCGTAGTCGGGGCGCGGGGTGAAGCTTTCTTT.

This clone has more than one count but fewer than ten. The rearrangement links TRBV4-2 to TRBJ1-2; D not resolved. The V gene's germline CDR1 is LGHNA and CDR2 YNFKEQ. V was pared by 4 bases and J by 0 bases, with 12 bases between. This CDR3 is built from 15 residues. CDR3 region: CASSLSPLANYGYTF. In DNA, the CDR3 is TGTGCCAGCAGCCTAAGCCCCCTAGCTAACTATGGCTACACCTTC.

V gene TRBV24-1 combines with J gene TRBJ1-1; D is possibly TRBD1 (6 bases). The CDR3 is 12 amino acids. The ends were cut back, 1 base at V and 8 bases at J, with 7 bases in the middle. Germline V CDR1 and CDR2: KGHDR, SFDVKD. This CDR3 is CATSDFTGEAFF. The CDR3 coding sequence is TGTGCCACCAGTGATTTCACAGGGGAAGCTTTCTTT.

As for this clone: The sample carries other DNA sequences with the same CDR3. This chain uses TRBV2 with TRBJ1-5; no clear D gene. Germline loops: CDR1 SNHLY, CDR2 FYNNEI. This CDR3 has 13 residues. Trimming pared 3 bases from V and 5 bases from J, leaving 8 bases between. The CDR3 region has the DNA TGTGCCAGCAGTGAGGGCAGGTATCAGCCCCAGCATTTT. This sequence encodes CASSEGRYQPQHF.

This clone was counted only a few times. The genes are TRBV5-1 and TRBJ2-5, with a weak D call TRBD1 (6 bases). The germline V and J ends were trimmed by 0 bases and 4 bases, with 13 bases remaining between them. This CDR3 has 15 amino acids. Germline CDR1 is SGHRS and CDR2 is YFSETQ. This chain's CDR3 is CASSLAPGEGETQYF. DNA for the CDR3: TGCGCCAGCAGCTTGGCACCAGGGGAAGGAGAGACCCAGTACTTC.

This chain connects TRBV19 to TRBJ1-3; 9 nucleotides align to TRBD1. CDR3 length equals 19 residues. Germline V gene sequence: CDR1 LNHDA, CDR2 SQIVND (reference sequence). V lost 3 bases, J lost 2 bases, and 14 bases stayed unmatched. The CDR3 sequence is CASSIFRTGGAFTGNTIYF. The CDR3 nucleotides are TGTGCCAGTAGTATTTTCCGAACAGGGGGCGCATTCACTGGAAACACCATATATTTT.